This T cell receptor (beta chain) was recovered during a study of Graves' ophthalmopathy and Graves' hyperthyroidism (dated by TCRdb to 2017 to 2018). Background for the entire study: Peripheral blood was collected before any treatment was given, at the time of initial diagnosis. The study used TCR beta repertoire signatures to distinguish Graves' ophthalmopathy from Graves' hyperthyroidism and to predict progression to ophthalmopathy. In total, 135 blood samples were TCR-sequenced: around 42 ophthalmopathy, some 75 hyperthyroidism and some 17 hyperthyroidism-to-ophthalmopathy patients. To explore V-J signatures distinguishing ophthalmopathy from hyperthyroidism, a discovery set of roughly 98 patients (43 ophthalmopathy, about 57 stable hyperthyroidism) was enrolled. The independent validation cohort included under 20 hyperthyroidism patients plus 17 patients who later progressed from hyperthyroidism to ophthalmopathy. In more than five hyperthyroidism patients, T-cell repertoires of thyroid tissue and blood were compared. Following sampling, methimazole starting at 30 mg daily was administered to hyperthyroidism patients, and high-dose intravenous methylprednisolone was administered to ophthalmopathy patients. Points the paper makes about the study in general: In cross-validation, the 13-signature model distinguished ophthalmopathy from stable hyperthyroidism with approximately 88% sensitivity and approximately 81% specificity, and in the test set the corresponding values were around 78% and 73%. In validation, the model predicted ophthalmopathy progression with more than 55% sensitivity and 72.22% specificity; eleven to twelve predicted patients were CT-confirmed with GO in a median of approximately six months. No statistical method was used to set the sample size in advance, and the investigators knew which group each participant was assigned to. Among expanded thyroid clonotypes with frequency above 0.001, most also showed up in blood, which suggests that blood repertoires may reflect the thyroid immune response.

V is cut by 5 bases and J by 5 bases, and the space between the germline ends is 12 bases. The germline V gene gives CDR1 as SGHTA and CDR2 as FQGNSA. The CDR3 covers 14 residues, taking in both the cysteine and the phenylalanine. The entry retains the CDR3 DNA only, 42 bases that are in frame from base 1. The ophthalmopathy patients had moderately to severely active disease, with a Clinical Activity Score of 3 or higher, a NOSPECS grade of 4 or higher, and a disease duration of less than 3 months. Anyone with other autoimmune diseases, uncontrolled infections, pregnancy or lactation was excluded from the study. Clinical symptoms, serum thyroxine, TRAb, thyroid ultrasound and orbital computed tomography formed the basis of the diagnosis. PBMCs were isolated from about 9.2 ml of fresh peripheral blood by Ficoll-Paque density gradient centrifugation. Total RNA was extracted with Trizol reagent and quality-checked on an Agilent 2100 Bioanalyzer.

Many counts were recorded for this clonotype. No cognate antigen has been identified for it. No quality values exist for individual bases; no much larger clone is one base distant. TCR beta CDR3 regions were amplified from RNA transcripts for repertoire sequencing. HTBI primers and the Qiagen OneStep RT-PCR kit were used in a first-round RT-PCR, which was followed by a second-round multiplex PCR, size selection and purification. Sequencing of the libraries was carried out on an Illumina HiSeq2000 in paired-end mode with 100 bp reads. The original methods were these. Reads were processed with SOAPnuke, discarding reads with adapters, uncalled bases, mean Phred below 15, or no exact constant-primer or identifier match. COPE v1.2.5 was used to merge high-quality paired reads. Clonotypes were defined as unique nucleotide sequences and were aligned to IMGT TRB V, D and J references using MiTCR v1.1. The analysis was limited to V-J combinations with a frequency above 0.0001, which together covered 99.2% of repertoires. For each V-J combination, a TCR clonal expansion and chaos score was defined as F50 clonal expansion divided by the chaos observed in the TCRdist matrix. Features were reduced by Welch's t-statistics and random forest to approximately 12 V-J combinations, which fed a naive Bayes classifier. The similarity between thyroid and blood repertoires was quantified using the Morisita-Horn index. TCRdb reanalyzed the raw reads on its own, using fastp at Q25 for trimming and MiXCR for clone calling, and kept in-frame beta chains. Each record represents a unique CDR3 protein, reported with the most common genes and DNA among its rows. Clone size and V and J calls follow TCRdb, not the original study. The sample table contains 300,000 to 350,000 distinct CDR3 sequences; only one count was recorded for about a sixth of them. Roughly an eighth of the sample is taken by the ten largest.

The receptor comes from an adult man with Graves' ophthalmopathy. The chain is made from TRBV7-2 and TRBJ2-2, and perhaps TRBD2 as D gene, on 6 matching bases. The sequencing input was peripheral blood. The CDR3 in this case is CASSPPGVTGELFF. The sequence in DNA is TGTGCCAGCAGCCCACCGGGAGTAACCGGGGAGCTGTTTTTT.